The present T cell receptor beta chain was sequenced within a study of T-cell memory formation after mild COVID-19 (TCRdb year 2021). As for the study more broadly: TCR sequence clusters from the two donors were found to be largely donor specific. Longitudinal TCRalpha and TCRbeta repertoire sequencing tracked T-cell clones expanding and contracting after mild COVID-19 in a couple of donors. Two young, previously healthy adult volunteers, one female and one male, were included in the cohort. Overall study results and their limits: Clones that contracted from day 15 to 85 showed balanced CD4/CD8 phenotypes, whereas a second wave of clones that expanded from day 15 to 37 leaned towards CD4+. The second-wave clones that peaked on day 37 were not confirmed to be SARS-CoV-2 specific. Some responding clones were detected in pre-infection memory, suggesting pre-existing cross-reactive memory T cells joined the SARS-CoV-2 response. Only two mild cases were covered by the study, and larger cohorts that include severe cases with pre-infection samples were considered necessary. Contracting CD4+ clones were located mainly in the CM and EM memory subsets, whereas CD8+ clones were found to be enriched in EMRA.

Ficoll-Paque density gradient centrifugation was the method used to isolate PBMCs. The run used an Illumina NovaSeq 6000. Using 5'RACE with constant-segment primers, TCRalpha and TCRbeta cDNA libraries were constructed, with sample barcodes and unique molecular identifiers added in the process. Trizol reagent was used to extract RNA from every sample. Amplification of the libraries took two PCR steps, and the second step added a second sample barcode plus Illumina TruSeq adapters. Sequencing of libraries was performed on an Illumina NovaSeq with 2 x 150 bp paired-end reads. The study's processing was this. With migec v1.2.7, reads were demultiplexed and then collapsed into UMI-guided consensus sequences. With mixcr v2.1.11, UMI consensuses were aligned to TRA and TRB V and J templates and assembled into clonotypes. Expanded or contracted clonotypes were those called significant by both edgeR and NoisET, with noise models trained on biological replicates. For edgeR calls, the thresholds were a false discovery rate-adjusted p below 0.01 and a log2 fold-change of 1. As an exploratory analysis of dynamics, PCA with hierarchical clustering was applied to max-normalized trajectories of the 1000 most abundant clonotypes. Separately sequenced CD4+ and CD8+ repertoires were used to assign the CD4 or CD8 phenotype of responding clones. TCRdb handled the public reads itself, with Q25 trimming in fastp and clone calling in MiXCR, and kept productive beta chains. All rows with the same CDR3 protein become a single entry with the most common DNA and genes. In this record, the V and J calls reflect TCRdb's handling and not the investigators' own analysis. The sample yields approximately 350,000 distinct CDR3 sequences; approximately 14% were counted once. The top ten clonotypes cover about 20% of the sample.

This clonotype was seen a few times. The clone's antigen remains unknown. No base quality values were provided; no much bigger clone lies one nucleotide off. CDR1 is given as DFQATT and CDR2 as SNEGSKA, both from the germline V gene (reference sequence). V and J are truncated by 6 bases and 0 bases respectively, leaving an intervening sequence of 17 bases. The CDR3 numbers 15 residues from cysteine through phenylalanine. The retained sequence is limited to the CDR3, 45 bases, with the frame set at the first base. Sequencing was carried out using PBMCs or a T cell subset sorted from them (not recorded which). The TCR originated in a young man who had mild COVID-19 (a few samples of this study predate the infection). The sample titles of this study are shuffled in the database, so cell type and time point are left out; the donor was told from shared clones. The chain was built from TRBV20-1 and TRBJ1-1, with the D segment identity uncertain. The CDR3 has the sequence CSAPRSGQLNTEAFF. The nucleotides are TGCAGTGCCCCTCGGAGCGGCCAGCTGAACACTGAAGCTTTCTTT.